This T cell receptor beta chain was identified during a study of lymphopenia after photon versus proton radiotherapy. Produced via immunoSEQ multiplex PCR; TCRdb's table is partial and in-frame only. This sample yields about 70,000 clones, of which about 90% are seen a single time; roughly 10% belongs to the top ten. The CDR3 is 15 residues long. The V gene's germline CDR1 is ENHRY and CDR2 SYGVKD. V lost 7 bases and J lost 4, with 20 bases in between. Broader study findings: Relative stability marked proton patients; photon patients lost diversity and naive cells. After the lymphocyte nadir, photon-treated repertoires showed oligoclonal expansion, especially of CD8+ Temra cells.

Concerning this clone: The target antigen is unknown.

Sequences were derived from peripheral blood, sampled from a patient treated with proton-based radiotherapy. The V and J genes are TRBV10-3 and TRBJ2-7; tentative D call: TRBD1 (5 bases). The sequence derives from an elderly man with esophageal cancer. The DNA of the CDR3 is TGTGCCATCAATCGGGCCGGTCAGGGTAAATACGAGCAGTACTTC. It specifies CAINRAGQGKYEQYF.